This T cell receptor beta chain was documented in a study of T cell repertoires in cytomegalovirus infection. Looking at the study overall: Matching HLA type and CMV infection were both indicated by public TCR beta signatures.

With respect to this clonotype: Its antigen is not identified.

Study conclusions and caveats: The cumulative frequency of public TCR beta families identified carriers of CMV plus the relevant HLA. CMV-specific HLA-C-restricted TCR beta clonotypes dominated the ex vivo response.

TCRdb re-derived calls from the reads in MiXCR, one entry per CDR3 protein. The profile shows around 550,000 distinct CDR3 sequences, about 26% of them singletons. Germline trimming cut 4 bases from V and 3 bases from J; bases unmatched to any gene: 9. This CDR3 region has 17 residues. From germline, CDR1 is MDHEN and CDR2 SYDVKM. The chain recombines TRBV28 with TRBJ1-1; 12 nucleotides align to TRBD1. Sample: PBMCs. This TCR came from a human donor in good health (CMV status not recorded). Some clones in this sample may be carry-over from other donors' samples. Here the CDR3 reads CASSSRDRGREDTEAFF. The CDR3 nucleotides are TGTGCCAGCAGTTCCCGGGACAGGGGGCGCGAGGACACTGAAGCTTTCTTT.